The 8 T cell receptor beta chains below were found in one sample sequenced in a study of early T cells in non-severe SARS-CoV-2 infection. TCRdb reprocessed the 5' RACE reads via MiXCR and lists one record per CDR3 protein. The sample lists approximately 88,000 distinct CDR3 sequences, about an eighth seen once, with 1.4% in the top ten. Sequencing used whole blood. These receptors were obtained from an adult who was a healthcare worker with PCR-confirmed SARS-CoV-2 infection or an uninfected control (not recorded which).

The sample holds many counts of this clonotype. The V call is TRBV29-1, the J call TRBJ2-6; a weak D match, TRBD1 (6 bases). The CDR3 has 16 amino acids. Trimming stripped 7 bases from V and 0 bases from J, with 16 bases between. In germline, CDR1 is SQVTM, CDR2 ANQGSEA. CDR3 loop: CSAFRDTDSGANVLTF. CDR3 nucleotide sequence: TGCAGCGCCTTCCGGGACACGGACTCTGGGGCCAACGTCCTGACTTTC.

The V and J genes are TRBV5-1 and TRBJ2-1, with 7 bases aligning to TRBD2. CDR3 length: 15 residues. Germline V gene data show CDR1 as SGHRS and CDR2 as YFSETQ. The V segment lost 1 base and the J segment 1 base; nucleotides outside the gene matches: 2. The CDR3 sequence is CASSLSGESYNEQFF. The CDR3 DNA reads TGCGCCAGCAGCTTGAGCGGGGAGTCCTACAATGAGCAGTTCTTC.

Only a few counts were recorded for this clonotype. This chain connects TRBV7-9 to TRBJ1-2; TRBD1 matches at 11 bases. V dropped 5 bases and J dropped 5; count of bases not matched to a gene: 10. The CDR3 runs to 16 residues. The germline CDR1 and CDR2 sequences are SEHNR and FQNEAQ (reference sequence). For the CDR3, the DNA is TGTGCCAGCAGCCCTCCGGACAGGGGGCGCTGGTATGGCTACACCTTC. Its translation: CASSPPDRGRWYGYTF.

The CDR3 protein is CASSSIGTEETQYF. CDR3 DNA sequence: TGTGCCAGCAGTTCAATCGGGACGGAAGAGACCCAGTACTTC. The rearrangement joins TRBV6-5 to TRBJ2-5; D may correspond to TRBD1 or TRBD2 (5 bases each). V dropped 4 bases and J dropped 3 bases, with 12 bases sitting between them. The CDR3 length is 14 residues. Germline CDR1 and CDR2: MNHEY and SVGAGI.

Note on this clonotype: A much larger clone lies a single base off, so this may be a read error. The chain is built from TRBV6-2 or TRBV6-3 and TRBJ1-6; possibly TRBD1 for D (5 bases). Germline CDR1 and CDR2: MNHEY and SVGEGT. The CDR3 extends over 16 amino acids. The CDR3 nucleotides are TGTGTCAGCAGTTACCACCGGGACTCCCCCAATTCACCCCTCCACTTT. Residues: CVSSYHRDSPNSPLHF.

The chain recombines TRBV20-1 with TRBJ2-7, with a tentative D call TRBD2 (6 bases). This CDR3 is built from 14 residues. The germline CDR1 and CDR2 sequences are DFQATT and SNEGSKA (reference sequence). Trimming left V 0 bases short and J 2 bases short, with 11 bases between. CDR3 in DNA: TGCAGTGCTAGAGAGGGAGGCCAACCCTACGAGCAGTACTTC. This sequence encodes CSAREGGQPYEQYF.

This clonotype has just a few counts. The gene calls are TRBV4-3 and TRBJ2-1; TRBD1 matches at 8 bases. CDR1 is LGHNA and CDR2 is YSLEER in the germline V gene. J was trimmed by 2 bases and V by 3 bases; bases with no gene match: 6. CDR3 length equals 16 residues. The DNA for the CDR3 is TGCGCCAGCAGCCAGGCCGACAGGGGAGCCTACAATGAGCAGTTCTTC. Protein: CASSQADRGAYNEQFF.

The V call is TRBV7-2, the J call TRBJ2-3; D unresolved. Trimming took off 1 base at V and 3 bases at J, with 8 bases between the two ends. The CDR3 covers 14 residues. Germline V gene lookup returns CDR1 SGHTA and CDR2 FQGNSA. CDR3 nucleotide sequence: TGTGCCAGCAGCTTAGGCCCCCTGACAGATACGCAGTATTTT. Translation gives CASSLGPLTDTQYF.